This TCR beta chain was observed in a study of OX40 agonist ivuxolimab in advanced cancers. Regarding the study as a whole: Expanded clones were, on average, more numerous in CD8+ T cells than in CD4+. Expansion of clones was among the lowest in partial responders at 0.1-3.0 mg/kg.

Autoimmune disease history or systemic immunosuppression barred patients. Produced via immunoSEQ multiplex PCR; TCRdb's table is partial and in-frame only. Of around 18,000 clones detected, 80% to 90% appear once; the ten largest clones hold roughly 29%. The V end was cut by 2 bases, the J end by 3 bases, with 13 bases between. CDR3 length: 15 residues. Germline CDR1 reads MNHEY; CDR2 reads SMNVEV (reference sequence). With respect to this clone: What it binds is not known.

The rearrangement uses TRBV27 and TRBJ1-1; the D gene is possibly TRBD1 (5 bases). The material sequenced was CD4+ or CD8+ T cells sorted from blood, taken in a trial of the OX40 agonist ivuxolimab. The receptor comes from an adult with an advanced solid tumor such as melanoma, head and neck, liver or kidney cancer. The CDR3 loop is CASSLLRGRDTEAFF. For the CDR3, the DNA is TGTGCCAGCAGTTTACTTAGGGGACGTGACACTGAAGCTTTCTTT.